One and the same sample provided the 14 T cell receptor beta chains below, sequenced in a study of T cells in Graves' hyperthyroidism and ophthalmopathy. Amplification of TCR beta CDR3 regions used RNA as the template. TCR CDR3 regions were first amplified by RT-PCR with HTBI primers. TCRdb called the multiplex PCR reads again in MiXCR, with one record for every CDR3 protein. Among about 500,000 distinct CDR3 sequences, over 35% were seen once, and the ten largest hold around two fifths. Source material: peripheral blood or thyroid tissue (not recorded which). The receptors stem from an adult woman with Graves' disease, either hyperthyroidism or ophthalmopathy (not recorded which).

This clonotype was counted a few times. The V and J genes are TRBV10-3 and TRBJ2-7, with 9 bases fitting TRBD1. The CDR3 contains 13 residues. The junction had 4 bases not matched to a gene; V was cut back by 4 bases and J by 6 bases. In germline, CDR1 is ENHRY, CDR2 SYGVKD. CDR3 sequence (DNA): TGTGCCATCAGTGGGAGGACAGGGGCCGAGCAGTACTTC. Protein sequence: CAISGRTGAEQYF.

This clonotype was recorded once. This chain joins TRBV10-3 and TRBJ2-5; D perhaps matches TRBD2 (6 bases). The germline V gene encodes CDR1 ENHRY and CDR2 SYGVKD. The length of the CDR3 is 14 residues. Trimming shortened V by 4 bases and J by 9 bases, and 18 bases separated the two germline ends. This chain's CDR3 is CAISAEGSNQPQYF. CDR3 in DNA: TGTGCCATCAGTGCGGAGGGTAGCAATCAGCCCCAGTACTTC.

The genes are TRBV5-1 and TRBJ1-6, with a weak D call TRBD1 (5 bases). The germline gives CDR1 SGHRS, CDR2 YFSETQ. The CDR3 is made up of 16 amino acids. With 7 bases removed from V and 6 bases from J, the gap between germline ends came to 20 bases. The CDR3 loop is CASYGRPGRSNSPLHF. CDR3 sequence (DNA): TGCGCCAGCTACGGCCGCCCGGGACGTTCTAATTCACCCCTCCACTTT.

This clonotype appeared once. The rearrangement links TRBV11-2 to TRBJ2-7; no clear D. Gene TRBJ2-5 matches the end of the DNA better, so the J call may be wrong. From germline, CDR1 is SGHAT and CDR2 FQNNGV. The CDR3 totals 13 residues. This chain's CDR3 is CASSLDELKTQYF. DNA for the CDR3: TGTGCCAGCAGCTTAGATGAATTAAAGACCCAGTACTTC.

Turning to this clonotype: One end of the junction is discordant with germline, which a read error may explain. The gene calls are TRBV12-3 or TRBV12-4 and TRBJ2-2; tentative D call: TRBD1 (5 bases). The CDR3 is made up of 11 amino acids. The CDR3 protein is CVSSSGGELFF. The CDR3 DNA follows: TGTGTCAGCAGTTCAGGGGGGGAGCTGTTTTTT.

In its sample, this clonotype was seen a few times. The chain has TRBV19 and TRBJ1-1; D uncertain. CDR3 length: 13 residues. Trimming shortened V by 9 bases and J by 1 base, and 12 bases separated the two germline ends. Germline values: CDR1 LNHDA, CDR2 SQIVND (reference sequence). This chain's CDR3 is CASPNQANTEAFF. In nucleotides, the CDR3 is TGTGCCAGCCCGAACCAGGCGAACACTGAAGCTTTCTTT.

The V gene is TRBV7-3, the J gene TRBJ2-7; 8 positions agree with TRBD1. The J segment lost 2 bases and the V segment lost 4 bases, leaving 7 bases of the junction unmatched. Germline CDR1 is SGHTA and CDR2 is FQGTGA. The CDR3 totals 15 residues. For the CDR3, the DNA is TGTGCCAGCAGCTGGGCCGGGACAGGTCCCTACGAGCAGTACTTC. Protein sequence: CASSWAGTGPYEQYF.

The rearrangement joins TRBV7-9 to TRBJ2-7; D unclear. The germline V and J ends were trimmed by 5 bases and 1 base, with 12 bases remaining between them. The germline V gene encodes CDR1 SEHNR and CDR2 FQNEAQ (reference sequence). This CDR3 is 14 amino acids long. The CDR3 loop reads CASSPSALSYEQYF. The CDR3 coding sequence is TGTGCCAGCAGCCCATCGGCTCTTTCCTACGAGCAGTACTTC.

This clonotype has a handful of counts. The chain is built from TRBV5-4 and TRBJ1-4; no firm D call. The germline gives CDR1 SGHNT, CDR2 YYREEE (reference sequence). The CDR3 runs 12 residues. Trimming removed 0 bases at V and 8 bases at J, with 5 bases between. The CDR3 here is CASSLDGEKLFF. The CDR3 DNA reads TGTGCCAGCAGCTTGGACGGGGAAAAACTGTTTTTT.

Comment on this clonotype: The junction shows a germline mismatch at one end, possibly a read error. The V gene is TRBV28, the J gene TRBJ2-6; no clear D gene. The germline gives CDR1 MDHEN, CDR2 SYDVKM. The CDR3 is 13 residues long. The CDR3 DNA reads as TGTGCCAACAGTTTATGGGGGGCCAACGTCCTGACTTTC. Translation: CANSLWGANVLTF.

This clonotype was found a few times. The genes are TRBV6-1 and TRBJ2-5, with unresolved D. The V gene lost 6 bases and the J gene lost 5 bases, with 7 bases spanning the gap. Germline lookup yields CDR1 MNHNS and CDR2 SASEGT. The CDR3 is made up of 11 amino acids. The CDR3 sequence is CASRFDETQYF. CDR3 coding DNA: TGTGCCAGCAGGTTCGACGAGACCCAGTACTTC.

Only a few counts were recorded for this clonotype. The chain carries TRBV19 and TRBJ1-2; D unresolved. V was pared by 10 bases and J by 3 bases, with 9 bases between. CDR1 is LNHDA, CDR2 SQIVND, per germline (reference sequence). This CDR3 has 11 amino acids. CDR3 residues: CATRTDYGYTF. The CDR3 DNA sequence: TGTGCCACTAGGACGGACTATGGCTACACCTTC. Full variable domain (missing parts from reference TRBV19 and TRBJ1-2): DGGITQSPKYLFRKEGQNVTLSCEQNLNHDAMYWYRQDPGQGLRLIYYSQIVNDFQKGDIAEGYSVSREKKESFPLTVTSAQKNPTAFYLCATRTDYGYTFGSGTRLTVV.

This clonotype has just a few counts. The chain carries TRBV11-1 and TRBJ1-1; no firm D call. The germline CDR1 and CDR2 sequences are SGHAT and FQDESV (reference sequence). V lost 5 bases and J 5 bases, leaving 9 bases between the germline ends. The CDR3 runs 12 residues. This CDR3 reads CASSPTQTEAFF. For the CDR3, the DNA is TGTGCCAGCAGCCCTACCCAAACTGAAGCTTTCTTT. The full variable domain, with the rest looked up from reference TRBV11-1 and TRBJ1-1, is EAEVAQSPRYKITEKSQAVAFWCDPISGHATLYWYRQILGQGPELLVQFQDESVVDDSQLPKDRFSAERLKGVDSTLKIQPAELGDSAMYLCASSPTQTEAFFGQGTRLTVV.

The CDR3 DNA sequence: TGTGCCAGCAGTAAGGGGAGGGCTTCCGAGCAGTACTTC. It yields the protein CASSKGRASEQYF. The V call is TRBV12-3 or TRBV12-4, the J call TRBJ2-7; 7 bases match TRBD2. The V gene end was trimmed by 5 bases and the J gene end by 6 bases; junction bases not matched to a gene: 7. This CDR3 comprises 13 residues.